The 16 T cell receptor beta chains given below trace back to one sample, sequenced in a study of blood T cell repertoires in COVID-19. The assay was immunoSEQ multiplex PCR, and TCRdb's table has in-frame clones only and misses some. The sample holds fewer than 450,000 clones; approximately 88% are singletons and the top ten take over 10%. Source material: peripheral blood. The receptor source for this set is a woman between 50 and 59 years old with COVID-19, enrolled during active disease.

V and J are TRBV6-5 and TRBJ1-2, with D perhaps matching TRBD1 (6 bases). V shed 6 bases and J shed 5 bases, with 13 bases lying between them. Germline V gives CDR1 MNHEY, CDR2 SVGAGI. This CDR3 has 13 amino acids. CDR3 bases: TGTGCCAGCAGATCGACAGGCGAGTATGGCTACACCTTC. It codes for CASRSTGEYGYTF.

The CDR3 DNA sequence: TGTGCCAGTAGTATTGTTCGGCAGCCCCAGCATTTT. Translation gives CASSIVRQPQHF. The chain uses TRBV19 and TRBJ1-5; D not resolved. Trimming stripped 3 bases from V and 7 bases from J, with 7 bases between. Germline assignment: CDR1 LNHDA and CDR2 SQIVND (reference sequence). The CDR3 totals 12 residues.

The rearrangement joins TRBV2 to TRBJ2-5, with TRBD1 as a possible D gene (6 bases). V was shortened by 2 bases and J by 2 bases, with 6 bases between the two germline ends. This CDR3 has 13 amino acids. Germline V gives CDR1 SNHLY, CDR2 FYNNEI. The CDR3 is CASSEQGQETQYF. CDR3 bases: TGTGCCAGCAGTGAACAGGGGCAAGAGACCCAGTACTTC.

The rearrangement joins TRBV6-5 to TRBJ2-2; D ambiguous. V lost 8 bases and J 1 base, leaving 11 bases between the germline ends. Germline V lookup: CDR1 MNHEY, CDR2 SVGAGI. CDR3 length: 14 residues. The CDR3 sequence is CASSRLKNTGELFF. The DNA of the CDR3 is TGTGCCAGCTCTCGACTCAAGAACACCGGGGAGCTGTTTTTT.

The V gene is TRBV9, the J gene TRBJ2-5; a possible D gene is TRBD1 (6 bases). The CDR3 has 14 residues. The ends were cut back, 4 bases at V and 0 bases at J, with 10 bases in the middle. From germline, CDR1 is SGDLS and CDR2 YYNGEE. CDR3: CASSPTGHQETQYF. CDR3 nucleotides: TGTGCCAGCAGCCCCACAGGGCACCAAGAGACCCAGTACTTC. The variable domain in full, completed from reference TRBV9 and TRBJ2-5, reads DSGVTQTPKHLITATGQRVTLRCSPRSGDLSVYWYQQSLDQGLQFLIQYYNGEERAKGNILERFSAQQFPDLHSELNLSSLELGDSALYFCASSPTGHQETQYFGPGTRLLVL.

The chain uses TRBV6-4 and TRBJ2-7, with a possible D match to TRBD1 (5 bases). V lost 11 bases and J 2 bases, leaving 19 bases between the germline ends. The CDR3 loop spans 14 amino acids. Germline V CDR1 and CDR2: MRHNA, SNTAGT. The CDR3 DNA reads as TGTGCCCGACCTACCCAACAGGTGCCCTACGAGCAGTACTTC. This encodes CARPTQQVPYEQYF.

A word on this clone: Other DNA sequences from this sample encode an identical CDR3 as well. V and J are TRBV5-1 and TRBJ2-1, with 7 positions matching TRBD1. This CDR3 contains 12 residues. CDR1 and CDR2 from the germline V gene are SGHRS and YFSETQ. V gave up 4 bases and J gave up 7 bases; unmatched junction bases: 2. The CDR3 loop reads CASSPTGNEQFF. The CDR3 DNA reads as TGCGCCAGCAGCCCGACAGGGAATGAGCAGTTCTTC.

In its sample, this clone was seen once. CDR3 amino acids: CASSPTGGSSYEQYF. The CDR3 DNA sequence: TGCGCCAGCAGCCCGACAGGGGGAAGCTCCTACGAGCAGTACTTC. The chain carries TRBV5-1 and TRBJ2-7; 9 nucleotides line up with TRBD1. This CDR3 has 15 amino acids. Germline trimming cut 4 bases from V and 0 bases from J; bases unmatched to any gene: 5. Germline V gives CDR1 SGHRS, CDR2 YFSETQ.

This clone was detected a few times. This chain links TRBV2 with TRBJ2-5; weak D call: TRBD2 (7 bases). CDR1 is SNHLY and CDR2 is FYNNEI in the germline V gene. The CDR3 extends over 17 amino acids. V lost 0 bases and J lost 5, with 19 bases in between. CDR3 sequence reads: CASSEAGAIGGRETQYF. CDR3 in DNA: TGTGCCAGCAGTGAAGCTGGAGCAATCGGGGGGCGGGAGACCCAGTACTTC. The full variable domain, completed using reference TRBV2 and TRBJ2-5, is EPEVTQTPSHQVTQMGQEVILRCVPISNHLYFYWYRQILGQKVEFLVSFYNNEISEKSEIFDDQFSVERPDGSNFTLKIRSTKLEDSAMYFCASSEAGAIGGRETQYFGPGTRLLVL.

This clone showed up just a few times. This chain joins TRBV3-1 (or the pseudogene TRBV3-2) and TRBJ1-2; D remains unclear. V was shortened by 3 bases and J by 4 bases, with 3 bases between the two germline ends. CDR1 LGHDT and CDR2 YNNKEL come from the germline V gene (reference sequence). The CDR3 loop spans 11 amino acids. CDR3 sequence: CASSHSYGYTF. In nucleotides, the CDR3 is TGTGCCAGCAGCCACAGCTATGGCTACACCTTC.

The genes are TRBV3-1 (or the pseudogene TRBV3-2) and TRBJ1-1; 10 bases line up with TRBD1. Losses at the gene ends were 4 bases for V and 9 bases for J; bases not matched to a gene: 5. The length of the CDR3 is 13 residues. Looked up from germline, CDR1 is LGHDT and CDR2 is YNNKEL (reference sequence). Here the CDR3 DNA reads TGTGCCAGCAGCCCAGAGACAGGGGGCAAAGCTTTCTTT. It codes for CASSPETGGKAFF.

J is TRBJ1-5 and V is TRBV28, with 11 bases aligning to TRBD1. V trimming: 4 bases; J trimming: 4 bases; junction bases outside the gene matches: 3. The CDR3 runs to 15 residues. Germline V gene lookup returns CDR1 MDHEN and CDR2 SYDVKM. CDR3 region: CASSWGTGGNQPQHF. DNA for the CDR3: TGTGCCAGCAGTTGGGGGACAGGGGGTAATCAGCCCCAGCATTTT.

This clone was recorded once. This chain connects TRBV5-6 to TRBJ1-2, with a tentative D call TRBD1 (5 bases). Looked up from germline, CDR1 is SGHDT and CDR2 is YYEEEE. V lost 0 bases and J 3 bases, leaving 9 bases between the germline ends. The CDR3 consists of 14 residues. The CDR3 sequence is CASSLAWGDYGYTF. For the CDR3, the DNA is TGTGCCAGCAGCTTGGCCTGGGGGGACTATGGCTACACCTTC.

V usage is TRBV11-2 and J usage is TRBJ1-2; D is uncertain. Germline-derived CDR1 and CDR2 are SGHAT and FQNNGV. The CDR3 sequence is 11 residues long. Deletions cut 1 base from V and 10 bases from J, with 7 bases between. CDR3 sequence: CASSLGGDYTF. The CDR3 coding sequence is TGTGCCAGCAGCTTAGGCGGCGACTACACCTTC.

This chain connects TRBV27 to TRBJ2-7; a weak D match, TRBD2 (6 bases). The germline V gene has CDR1 MNHEY and CDR2 SMNVEV (reference sequence). The ends were cut back, 3 bases at V and 8 bases at J, with 20 bases in the middle. There are 15 residues in the CDR3. The CDR3 DNA reads TGTGCCAGCAGTTTGATGACGGGACTCATAAAGAAGCAGTACTTC. The encoded protein is CASSLMTGLIKKQYF.

The CDR3 nucleotides are TGTGCCAGGCCTGGGAACAGGGGGCAAAACACTGAAGCTTTCTTT. This sequence encodes CARPGNRGQNTEAFF. The chain combines TRBV27 with TRBJ1-1, with TRBD1 matching 9 bases. The V segment lost 9 bases and the J segment 2 bases; nucleotides outside the gene matches: 10. CDR1 and CDR2 (germline): MNHEY, SMNVEV (reference sequence). The CDR3 extends over 15 amino acids.